What follows are 14 T cell receptor beta chains derived from one specimen sequenced in a study of T cell responses to AZD1222 COVID-19 vaccine. Data came from immunoSEQ multiplex PCR; TCRdb stores just in-frame clones and leaves some out. Among 130,000 or so clones listed, over 90% were seen once. Source: peripheral blood, taken on day 0 of AZD1222 vaccination. These receptors all stem from an adult in good health.

This clone was picked up a small number of times. This chain connects TRBV6-5 to TRBJ1-2; D is ambiguous. There are 13 residues in the CDR3. V was trimmed by 0 bases and J by 8 bases, leaving 10 bases between them. Germline V lookup: CDR1 MNHEY, CDR2 SVGAGI. The DNA of the CDR3 is TGTGCCAGCAGTTACTCCCCGACGGGAGGCTACACCTTC. Translating gives CASSYSPTGGYTF.

Only a few counts were recorded for this clone. The chain recombines TRBV5-1 with TRBJ1-1, with no clear D. The V end lost 6 bases, the J end lost 0 bases, and 15 bases lay between the germline ends. Germline V CDR1 and CDR2: SGHRS, YFSETQ. CDR3 length equals 15 residues. The CDR3 here is CASTRASPMNTEAFF. In DNA, the CDR3 is TGCGCCAGCACCCGGGCCTCCCCTATGAACACTGAAGCTTTCTTT.

The rearrangement uses TRBV6-1 and TRBJ2-1, with no clear D. Trimming left V 3 bases short and J 3 bases short, with 15 bases between. The CDR3 spans 16 residues. The germline gives CDR1 MNHNS, CDR2 SASEGT. CDR3 sequence reads: CASSDIGSPSYNEQFF. The CDR3 DNA is TGTGCCAGCAGTGACATTGGCAGCCCGAGCTACAATGAGCAGTTCTTC.

This sequence joins TRBV28 and TRBJ1-6, with a possible D match to TRBD1 (5 bases). With 5 bases removed from V and 14 bases from J, the gap between germline ends came to 19 bases. The CDR3 spans 14 residues. CDR1 and CDR2 (germline): MDHEN, SYDVKM. The CDR3 spells CASSPNIPGGSLHF. DNA for the CDR3: TGTGCCAGCAGTCCGAACATCCCGGGGGGGTCCCTCCACTTT.

The chain joins TRBV4-1 to TRBJ1-1; possible D gene TRBD1, 6 bases. The CDR3 spans 15 residues. CDR1 and CDR2 (germline): MGHRA, YSYEKL. V lost 1 base and J lost 4, with 13 bases in between. The CDR3 coding sequence is TGCGCCAGCAGCCAAGGGGAAAGGGGGGGCACTGAAGCTTTCTTT. It specifies CASSQGERGGTEAFF.

V usage is TRBV6-5 and J usage is TRBJ2-2; no clear D. In germline, CDR1 is MNHEY, CDR2 SVGAGI. The CDR3 is 11 residues long. Trimming pared 6 bases from V and 4 bases from J, leaving 3 bases between. CDR3 sequence: CASSLTGELFF. CDR3 nucleotides: TGTGCCAGCAGCCTCACCGGGGAGCTGTTTTTT.

This chain joins TRBV5-1 and TRBJ2-7, with 7 bases identical to TRBD1. The CDR3 has 13 residues. Losses at the gene ends were 5 bases for V and 4 bases for J; bases not matched to a gene: 6. Germline lookup yields CDR1 SGHRS and CDR2 YFSETQ. The CDR3 DNA reads TGCGCCAGCAGGAGGGACAGCCCATACGAGCAGTACTTC. Its translation is CASRRDSPYEQYF.

The chain links TRBV2 to TRBJ1-5; 7 bases are shared with TRBD1. This CDR3 comprises 14 residues. CDR1 and CDR2 from the germline V gene are SNHLY and FYNNEI. The V segment lost 6 bases and the J segment 7 bases; nucleotides outside the gene matches: 9. This CDR3 reads CASSREGAGQPQHF. The DNA of the CDR3 is TGTGCCAGCAGCCGGGAGGGGGCGGGCCAGCCCCAGCATTTT.

This clone was recorded once. This rearrangement joins TRBV10-3 to TRBJ2-7, with 8 bases that match TRBD2. With V trimmed by 8 bases and J by 0 bases, 6 bases remained unmatched. Per germline, CDR1 ENHRY and CDR2 SYGVKD. CDR3 length: 14 amino acids. The CDR3: CAIRSGRVSYEQYF. CDR3 bases: TGTGCCATCCGGAGCGGGAGAGTCTCCTACGAGCAGTACTTC.

This clone was counted once. The V gene is TRBV30, the J gene TRBJ1-5; D call uncertain. Germline assignment: CDR1 GTSNPN and CDR2 SVGIG (reference sequence). The CDR3 runs to 14 residues. Trimming took off 0 bases at V and 7 bases at J, with 13 bases between the two ends. The CDR3 protein is CAWSVNSVGQPQHF. The CDR3 bases are TGTGCCTGGAGTGTAAATTCAGTGGGACAGCCCCAGCATTTT.

The rearrangement uses TRBV20-1 and TRBJ2-3, with 10 bases that match TRBD1. There are 11 residues in the CDR3. Per germline, CDR1 DFQATT and CDR2 SNEGSKA (reference sequence). V was clipped by 5 bases and J by 14 bases; unmatched bases: 7. CDR3 nucleotides: TGCAGTGCTGGGCGGGACAGGGGAATGTATTTT. It yields the protein CSAGRDRGMYF.

The rearrangement uses TRBV6-5 and TRBJ2-5; D remains ambiguous. The CDR3 contains 14 residues. The ends were cut back, 0 bases at V and 3 bases at J, with 8 bases in the middle. CDR1 and CDR2 from the germline V gene are MNHEY and SVGAGI. The CDR3 region is CASSYSKPEETQYF. For the CDR3, the DNA is TGTGCCAGCAGTTACTCGAAGCCTGAAGAGACCCAGTACTTC.

CDR3 residues: CASSEWGYDSYEQYF. CDR3 nucleotide sequence: TGTGCCAGCAGTGAATGGGGATACGACAGCTACGAGCAGTACTTC. The chain couples TRBV2 to TRBJ2-7; the D gene is possibly TRBD1 (5 bases). The CDR3 consists of 15 residues. Trimming stripped 2 bases from V and 3 bases from J, with 14 bases between. Germline V gives CDR1 SNHLY, CDR2 FYNNEI.

This chain uses TRBV7-3 with TRBJ1-1; D unresolved. With 8 bases removed from V and 1 base from J, the gap between germline ends came to 11 bases. Germline CDR1 reads SGHTA; CDR2 reads FQGTGA. CDR3 length equals 13 residues. The CDR3: CASALGGNTEAFF. The CDR3 region has the DNA TGTGCCAGCGCTTTAGGTGGGAACACTGAAGCTTTCTTT.